This is a list of T cell receptor beta chains from one sample in a study of blood T cell repertoires in COVID-19. TCRdb keeps only in-frame clones here, not all; method: immunoSEQ multiplex PCR. The data contain around 200,000 clones, 85% of them singletons. Sequences were obtained from PBMCs or T cells enriched from blood (not recorded which). The receptor source for this set is a man aged 35-49 years who had recovered from COVID-19. Both conserved end residues are part of each CDR3. The D gene is left open where the match is weak. Rows give clone size only sometimes, using once, few, many, or a class for an expanded clone.

v_gene	abundance	j_gene	d_gene	CDR3nt	CDR3aa
TRBV28	-	TRBJ1-2	-	TGTGCCAGCATCGACGGCCTAGGCTATGGCTACACCTTC	CASIDGLGYGYTF
TRBV5-1	few	TRBJ2-7	-	TGCGCCAGCAGCTTGGACTTTTACTCCTACGAGCAGTACTTC	CASSLDFYSYEQYF
TRBV3-1/TRBV3-2	-	TRBJ1-1	TRBD1	TGTGCCAGCAGCCAAGGACAGGGGCACGCTTTCTTT	CASSQGQGHAFF
TRBV9	-	TRBJ1-2	-	TGTGCCAGCAGGTCTACAGGGTCCGCGAACTATGGCTACACCTTC	CASRSTGSANYGYTF
TRBV9	-	TRBJ2-2	TRBD2	TGTGCCAGCAGCGCTAGCGGGAGGGTCCCCGGGGAGCTGTTTTTT	CASSASGRVPGELFF
TRBV9	-	TRBJ1-6	-	TGTGCCAGCAGCGTAGATCCCCACAGGGCCAATTCACCCCTCCACTTT	CASSVDPHRANSPLHF
TRBV25-1	-	TRBJ2-1	TRBD1	TGTGCCAGCAGTGATTCAACAGGGGGCAACTACAATGAGCAGTTCTTC	CASSDSTGGNYNEQFF
TRBV19	-	TRBJ1-2	-	TGTGCCAGTAGGTACCCGGGGGGGAACTATGGCTACACCTTC	CASRYPGGNYGYTF
TRBV27	-	TRBJ2-7	-	TGTGCCAGCAGTTTACGGGGGTGGGAGAACGAGCAGTACTTC	CASSLRGWENEQYF
TRBV3-1/TRBV3-2	-	TRBJ2-2	TRBD1	TGTGCCAGCAGCCGCGAGGGGACAGTTCCCACCGGGGAGCTGTTTTTT	CASSREGTVPTGELFF
TRBV2	-	TRBJ2-3	-	TGTGCCAGCAGGGCGGGTAGCGGAGATACGCAGTATTTT	CASRAGSGDTQYF
TRBV5-1	-	TRBJ1-5	-	TGCGCCAGCAGAAAAGACAGAAACAGTCAGCCCCAGCATTTT	CASRKDRNSQPQHF
TRBV2	-	TRBJ1-2	TRBD1	TGTGCCAGCATGAGGACAGGTAGTTCCCTACGGTATGGCTACACCTTC	CASMRTGSSLRYGYTF
TRBV5-4	-	TRBJ2-7	TRBD2	TGTGCCAGCAGCTTTAGCGGGAGGCCCTACGAGCAGTACTTC	CASSFSGRPYEQYF
TRBV28	-	TRBJ1-5	-	TGTGCCAGCAGCACCCTATACGTGAGGGCGGATCAGCCCCAGCATTTT	CASSTLYVRADQPQHF
TRBV10-2	few	TRBJ2-7	TRBD1	TGCGCCAGCGGACAGGGTTCCTACGAGCAGTACTTC	CASGQGSYEQYF
TRBV12-3/TRBV12-4	-	TRBJ1-2	-	TGTGCCAGCAGTGACAGAGGAGGCTACACCTTC	CASSDRGGYTF
TRBV10-2	-	TRBJ2-1	-	TGCGCCAGCAGTGAGTCGAGAGGGCGGGTCTACAATGAGCAGTTCTTC	CASSESRGRVYNEQFF
TRBV20-1	-	TRBJ2-1	-	TGCAGTGCTAGGTCTTACAATGAGCAGTTCTTC	CSARSYNEQFF
TRBV4-1	-	TRBJ1-1	-	TGCGCCAGCAGCCCACCGTTAACAGGGCACACTGAAGCTTTCTTT	CASSPPLTGHTEAFF
TRBV6-2/TRBV6-3	-	TRBJ2-7	TRBD1	TGTGCCAGCAGTTACTCGGGGGACAGGAGCTCCTACGAGCAGTACTTC	CASSYSGDRSSYEQYF
TRBV6-5	-	TRBJ2-3	-	TGTGCCAGCCAATGGGTGGACTGGAGCACAGATACGCAGTATTTT	CASQWVDWSTDTQYF